This T cell receptor (beta chain) was profiled in a study of blood T cell repertoires in COVID-19. Study in general: Both acute and convalescent COVID-19 samples were obtained from the United States, Italy and Spain. PBMCs, B-cell-depleted T cells, or T cells were the source of the cDNA or gDNA that made up the material.

TCRdb keeps only in-frame clones here, not all; method: immunoSEQ multiplex PCR. Of about 150,000 clones detected, 88% appear once; the ten largest clones hold 2% to 2.5%. The CDR3 runs 15 residues. V shed 6 bases and J 1 base; nucleotides not matched to a gene: 6. Looked up from germline, CDR1 is LGHNA and CDR2 is YNFKEQ. The V gene is TRBV4-2, the J gene TRBJ1-5; 7 positions agree with TRBD1. The source of this sequence is a human donor in a cohort sampled during active COVID-19. Sequenced: peripheral blood. CDR3 nucleotide sequence: TGTGCCAGCAGTTTCCAGGGGGAGAGCAATCAGCCCCAGCATTTT. Amino acids: CASSFQGESNQPQHF.